Listed here are 18 T cell receptor beta chains from one sample, sequenced in a study of blood T cell repertoires in COVID-19. Method: immunoSEQ multiplex PCR; TCRdb's copy keeps in-frame clones and lacks some. The table records about 130,000 clones, about 85% of them present only once. The specimen was peripheral blood. All receptors come from a man at least 80 years old with active or convalescent COVID-19.

The chain recombines TRBV18 with TRBJ2-7; weak D call: TRBD1 (6 bases). CDR3 length: 14 residues. V lost 1 base and J 1 base, leaving 8 bases between the germline ends. Germline CDR1 is KGHSH and CDR2 is LQKENI. This CDR3 is CASSPRTASYEQYF. In DNA, the CDR3 is TGTGCCAGCTCACCACGGACAGCATCCTACGAGCAGTACTTC.

The chain links TRBV18 to TRBJ2-2; 7 nucleotides match TRBD1. This CDR3 region has 16 residues. From germline, CDR1 is KGHSH and CDR2 LQKENI. V shed 2 bases and J 4 bases; nucleotides not matched to a gene: 7. The CDR3 DNA sequence: TGTGCCAGCTCACCAAACAGGCCAGGGGGCACCGGGGAGCTGTTTTTT. Residues: CASSPNRPGGTGELFF.

V usage is TRBV27 and J usage is TRBJ1-6, with D maybe TRBD1 (6 bases). Per the germline V gene, CDR1 is MNHEY and CDR2 is SMNVEV (reference sequence). The CDR3 is made up of 15 amino acids. Trimming pared 1 base from V and 10 bases from J, leaving 14 bases between. The CDR3 sequence is CASSLFAGAGSPLHF. DNA of the CDR3: TGTGCCAGCAGTTTATTTGCAGGGGCAGGGTCACCCCTCCACTTT.

The genes are TRBV27 and TRBJ2-7; no reliable D call. Germline-derived CDR1 and CDR2 are MNHEY and SMNVEV (reference sequence). The CDR3 is 13 amino acids. Trimming pared 3 bases from V and 1 base from J, leaving 7 bases between. The CDR3 DNA is TGTGCCAGCAGTTTTCGTCTGTCCTACGAGCAGTACTTC. Its translation is CASSFRLSYEQYF.

This clone appeared a few times. The V and J genes are TRBV7-9 and TRBJ2-3, with 10 bases that match TRBD2. Per the germline V gene, CDR1 is SEHNR and CDR2 is FQNEAQ (reference sequence). There are 14 residues in the CDR3. The V segment lost 5 bases and the J segment 5 bases; nucleotides outside the gene matches: 4. The CDR3 sequence: CASSQLAGRDTQYF. The CDR3 DNA follows: TGTGCCAGCAGCCAACTAGCGGGAAGAGATACGCAGTATTTT.

The rearrangement joins TRBV27 to TRBJ2-7, with D tentatively TRBD2 (5 bases). Germline CDR1 reads MNHEY; CDR2 reads SMNVEV (reference sequence). CDR3 length: 18 amino acids. V shed 4 bases and J shed 3 bases, with 25 bases lying between them. DNA for the CDR3: TGTGCCAGCAGTTCAACACGCCACGGCGGGCAGGTATTCTACGAGCAGTACTTC. Residues: CASSSTRHGGQVFYEQYF.

The rearrangement uses TRBV27 and TRBJ1-2, with TRBD1 matching 7 bases. In germline, CDR1 is MNHEY, CDR2 SMNVEV (reference sequence). The CDR3 is made up of 13 amino acids. J was trimmed by 5 bases and V by 4 bases; bases with no gene match: 4. The CDR3 coding sequence is TGTGCCAGCAGTTCACAGGGGTGGTATGGCTACACCTTC. Protein product: CASSSQGWYGYTF.

The CDR3 DNA reads TGCGCCAGCAGCTTGGATGGACAGGGGGACACAGATACGCAGTATTTT. Residues: CASSLDGQGDTDTQYF. The V and J genes are TRBV5-1 and TRBJ2-3; TRBD1 matches 10 bases. This CDR3 comprises 16 residues. Germline V gives CDR1 SGHRS, CDR2 YFSETQ. V dropped 0 bases and J dropped 2; count of bases not matched to a gene: 3.

The chain employs TRBV12-3 or TRBV12-4 and TRBJ2-7; 8 bases are shared with TRBD1. With V trimmed by 8 bases and J by 12 bases, 15 bases remained unmatched. The CDR3 runs to 13 residues. CDR3 coding DNA: TGTGCCAGCGGCGGGACAGGTACCGGAAAGCTGTACTTC. Encoded protein: CASGGTGTGKLYF.

This clone was recorded once. The chain links TRBV7-2 to TRBJ1-3; D is perhaps TRBD1 (5 bases). The CDR3 has 15 amino acids. Germline CDR1 and CDR2: SGHTA and FQGNSA. The V end was cut by 2 bases, the J end by 4 bases, with 12 bases between. The CDR3 is CASSLRRGRGNTIYF. For the CDR3, the DNA is TGTGCCAGCAGCTTAAGGAGGGGCAGGGGAAACACCATATATTTT.

This chain uses TRBV5-1 with TRBJ2-3; 9 bases align to TRBD2. V shed 2 bases and J 0 bases; nucleotides not matched to a gene: 4. The CDR3 length is 16 residues. Looked up from germline, CDR1 is SGHRS and CDR2 is YFSETQ. This CDR3 reads CASSFIAGASTDTQYF. CDR3 nucleotide sequence: TGCGCCAGCAGCTTCATAGCGGGAGCTAGCACAGATACGCAGTATTTT.

This clone occurred once. The chain has TRBV19 and TRBJ2-1, with TRBD1 matching 7 bases. The CDR3 consists of 15 residues. The germline CDR1 and CDR2 sequences are LNHDA and SQIVND (reference sequence). V gave up 2 bases and J gave up 5 bases; unmatched junction bases: 6. The CDR3 DNA sequence: TGTGCCAGTAGTATAAGGGGGCAATTAAACAATGAGCAGTTCTTC. As protein: CASSIRGQLNNEQFF.

V and J are TRBV9 and TRBJ2-2; 13 nucleotides align to TRBD2. Germline values: CDR1 SGDLS, CDR2 YYNGEE. V lost 0 bases to trimming and J lost 9 bases; unmatched junction nucleotides: 5. The CDR3 consists of 16 residues. The CDR3 protein is CASSVGLAGGSWELFF. The CDR3 DNA reads as TGTGCCAGCAGCGTAGGACTAGCGGGAGGTAGCTGGGAGCTGTTTTTT.

J is TRBJ1-4 and V is TRBV28; TRBD1 is a possible D gene (6 bases). Trimming removed 6 bases at V and 8 bases at J, with 19 bases between. CDR1 and CDR2 (germline): MDHEN, SYDVKM. The CDR3 covers 15 residues. CDR3 protein: CASSSNRDLGEKLFF. CDR3 DNA sequence: TGTGCCAGCAGCTCGAACAGGGATCTTGGAGAAAAACTGTTTTTT.

The chain joins TRBV19 to TRBJ2-1; D perhaps matches TRBD2 (6 bases). With 5 bases removed from V and 6 bases from J, the gap between germline ends came to 14 bases. Germline V gives CDR1 LNHDA, CDR2 SQIVND (reference sequence). This CDR3 is built from 14 residues. As DNA, the CDR3 is TGTGCCAGTAGTCAATCGGGACTCCGCAATGAGCAGTTCTTC. It translates to CASSQSGLRNEQFF.

The rearrangement links TRBV7-6 to TRBJ1-5; 7 positions match TRBD1. This CDR3 is 15 amino acids long. The junction had 15 bases not matched to a gene; V was cut back by 10 bases and J by 6 bases. Germline V gene sequence: CDR1 SGHVS, CDR2 FNYEAQ. In DNA form, the CDR3 reads TGTGCCATCGGCGCGGGGACAGTCCTAAGTCAGCCCCAGCATTTT. It yields the protein CAIGAGTVLSQPQHF.

The chain couples TRBV7-3 to TRBJ1-1; possibly TRBD1 for D (6 bases). Germline V CDR1 and CDR2: SGHTA, FQGTGA. This CDR3 has 15 amino acids. The V end was cut by 5 bases, the J end by 0 bases, with 13 bases between. In DNA, the CDR3 is TGTGCCAGCAGCCCAGGGGTGGGAATGAACACTGAAGCTTTCTTT. Its translation: CASSPGVGMNTEAFF.

This chain uses TRBV30 with TRBJ1-6, with 7 nucleotides matching TRBD1. The CDR3 covers 15 residues. V lost 1 base to trimming and J lost 9 bases; unmatched junction nucleotides: 9. Germline lookup yields CDR1 GTSNPN and CDR2 SVGIG (reference sequence). CDR3 nucleotide sequence: TGTGCCTGGAGTGGCAGACAGGGACCCGTTTCACCCCTCCACTTT. This sequence encodes CAWSGRQGPVSPLHF. The full variable domain, completed using reference TRBV30 and TRBJ1-6, is SQTIHQWPATLVQPVGSPLSLECTVEGTSNPNLYWYRQAAGRGLQLLFYSVGIGQISSEVPQNLSASRPQDRQFILSSKKLLLSDSGFYLCAWSGRQGPVSPLHFGNGTRLTVT.